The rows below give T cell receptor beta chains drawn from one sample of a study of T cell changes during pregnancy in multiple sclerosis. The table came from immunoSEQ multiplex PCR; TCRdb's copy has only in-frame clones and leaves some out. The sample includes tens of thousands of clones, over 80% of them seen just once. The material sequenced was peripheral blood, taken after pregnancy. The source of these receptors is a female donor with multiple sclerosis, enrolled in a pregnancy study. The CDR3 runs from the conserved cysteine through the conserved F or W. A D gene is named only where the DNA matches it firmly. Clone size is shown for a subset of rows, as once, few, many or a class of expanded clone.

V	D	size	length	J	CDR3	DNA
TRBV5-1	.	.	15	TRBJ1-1	CASSLTGTKNTEAFF	TGCGCCAGCAGCTTGACGGGGACTAAGAACACTGAAGCTTTCTTT
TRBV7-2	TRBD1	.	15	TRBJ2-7	CASSLRQGGDYEQYF	TGTGCCAGCAGCCTCAGACAGGGGGGAGACTACGAGCAGTACTTC
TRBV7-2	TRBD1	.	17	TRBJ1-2	CASSRRTGGLLNYGYTF	TGTGCCAGCAGCCGCCGGACAGGGGGCCTCCTAAACTATGGCTACACCTTC
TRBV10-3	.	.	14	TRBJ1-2	CAIRPRLGGNGYTF	TGTGCCATCAGGCCGAGACTTGGGGGGAATGGCTACACCTTC
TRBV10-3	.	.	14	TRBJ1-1	CAIREVGPNTEAFF	TGTGCCATCAGGGAGGTTGGCCCGAACACTGAAGCTTTCTTT
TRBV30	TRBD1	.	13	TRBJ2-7	CAWSRQGLGEQYF	TGTGCCTGGAGCAGACAGGGGTTGGGCGAGCAGTACTTC
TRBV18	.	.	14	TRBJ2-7	CASSPAKIGYEQYF	TGTGCCAGCTCACCAGCCAAAATCGGCTACGAGCAGTACTTC
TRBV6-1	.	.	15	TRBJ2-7	CASSEEGEPSYEQYF	TGTGCCAGCAGTGAGGAGGGCGAACCTTCCTACGAGCAGTACTTC
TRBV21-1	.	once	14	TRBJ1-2	CASTFPTRGYGYTF	TGTGCCAGCACGTTTCCGACAAGGGGGTATGGCTACACCTTC
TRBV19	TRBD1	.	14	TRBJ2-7	CASSIGQGLYEQYF	TGTGCCAGTAGTATAGGACAGGGCCTCTACGAGCAGTACTTC
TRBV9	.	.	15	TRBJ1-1	CASSVERQGNTEAFF	TGTGCCAGCAGCGTAGAACGTCAGGGAAACACTGAAGCTTTCTTT
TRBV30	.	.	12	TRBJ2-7	CAWSVEGAKQYF	TGTGCCTGGAGTGTCGAAGGGGCAAAGCAGTACTTC
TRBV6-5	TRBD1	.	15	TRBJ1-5	CASRRTGDGNQPQHF	TGTGCCAGCAGACGGACAGGGGATGGCAATCAGCCCCAGCATTTT
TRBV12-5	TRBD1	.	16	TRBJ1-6	CASGFTGTGGNSPLHF	TGTGCTAGTGGTTTTACCGGGACAGGGGGAAATTCACCCCTCCACTTT
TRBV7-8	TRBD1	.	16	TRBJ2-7	CASSPTDRGGSYEQYF	TGTGCCAGCAGCCCAACAGACAGGGGTGGGTCCTACGAGCAGTACTTC
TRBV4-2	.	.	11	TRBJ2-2	CATERGGELFF	TGTGCCACCGAACGGGGCGGGGAGCTGTTTTTT
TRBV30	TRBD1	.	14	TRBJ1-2	CAWSPGGISDGYTF	TGTGCCTGGAGCCCAGGGGGGATATCTGATGGCTACACCTTC
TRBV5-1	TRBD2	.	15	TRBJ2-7	CASSYLTSGRNEQYF	TGCGCCAGCAGCTATTTAACTAGCGGGAGGAACGAGCAGTACTTC
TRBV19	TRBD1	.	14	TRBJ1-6	CASTADRAGSPLHF	TGTGCCAGTACGGCGGACAGGGCGGGGTCACCCCTCCACTTT
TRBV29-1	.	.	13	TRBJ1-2	CSVEKTERNGYTF	TGCAGCGTTGAAAAAACAGAAAGAAATGGCTACACCTTC
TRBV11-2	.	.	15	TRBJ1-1	CASTPNLSGVAEAFF	TGTGCCAGCACCCCAAACCTATCAGGCGTCGCTGAAGCTTTCTTT
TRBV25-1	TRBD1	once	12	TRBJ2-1	CASSESGTGFFF	TGTGCCAGCAGTGAGTCCGGGACAGGGTTTTTCTTC
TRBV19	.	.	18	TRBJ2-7	CASSDAPTTGYSSYEQYF	TGTGCCAGTAGTGACGCCCCGACAACAGGGTATAGCTCCTACGAGCAGTACTTC
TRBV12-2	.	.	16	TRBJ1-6	CASRKITGGIDSPLHF	TGTGCAAGTCGCAAAATTACAGGGGGCATCGATTCACCCCTCCACTTT
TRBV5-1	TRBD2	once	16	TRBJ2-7	CASSLELAGGLYEQYF	TGCGCCAGCAGCTTGGAACTAGCGGGAGGGCTATACGAGCAGTACTTC
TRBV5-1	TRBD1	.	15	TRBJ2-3	CASSAYRGSGDTQYF	TGCGCCAGCAGCGCCTACAGGGGCTCCGGAGATACGCAGTATTTT
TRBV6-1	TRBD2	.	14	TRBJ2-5	CASRPSLREETQYF	TGTGCCAGCAGACCGAGTCTGCGGGAGGAGACCCAGTACTTC
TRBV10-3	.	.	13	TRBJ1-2	CAISESRDYGYTF	TGTGCCATCAGTGAGTCGAGGGACTATGGCTACACCTTC
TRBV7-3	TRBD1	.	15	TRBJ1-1	CASSLGQGDVTEAFF	TGTGCCAGCAGCCTAGGACAGGGGGACGTGACTGAAGCTTTCTTT
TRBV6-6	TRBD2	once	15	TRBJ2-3	CASSYGGLQTDTQYF	TGTGCCAGCAGTTATGGGGGACTACAAACAGATACGCAGTATTTT
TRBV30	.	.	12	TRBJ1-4	CAWTQTNEKLFF	TGTGCCTGGACACAAACTAATGAAAAACTGTTTTTT
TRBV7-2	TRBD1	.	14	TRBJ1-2	CASSPRTGNYGYTF	TGTGCCAGCAGCCCAAGGACAGGAAACTATGGCTACACCTTC
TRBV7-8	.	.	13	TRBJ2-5	CASSSYLRETQYF	TGTGCCAGCAGCTCCTACCTTCGGGAGACCCAGTACTTC
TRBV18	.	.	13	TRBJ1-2	CASSPFGDYGYTF	TGTGCCAGCTCACCCTTCGGAGATTATGGCTACACCTTC
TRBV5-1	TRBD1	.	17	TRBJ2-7	CASKMGQQDTISYEQYF	TGCGCCAGCAAGATGGGACAGCAAGACACTATCTCCTACGAGCAGTACTTC
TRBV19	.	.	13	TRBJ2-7	CASNRGDTYEQYF	TGTGCCAGTAACCGCGGTGATACCTACGAGCAGTACTTC
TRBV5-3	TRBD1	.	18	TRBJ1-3	CARSWPPGQGISGNTIYF	TGTGCCAGAAGCTGGCCCCCGGGACAGGGGATCTCTGGAAACACCATATATTTT
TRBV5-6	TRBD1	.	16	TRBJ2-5	CASSLRGTGLGETQYF	TGTGCCAGCAGCTTGAGAGGGACAGGGCTAGGGGAGACCCAGTACTTC
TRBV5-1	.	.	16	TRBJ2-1	CASSSTVSGDYNEQFF	TGCGCCAGCAGCTCGACCGTAAGCGGAGATTACAATGAGCAGTTCTTC
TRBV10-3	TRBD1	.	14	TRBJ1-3	CAISGDSSGNTIYF	TGTGCCATCAGTGGGGACAGCTCTGGAAACACCATATATTTT
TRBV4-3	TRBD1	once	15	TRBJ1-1	CASSPWTGETAEAFF	TGCGCCAGCAGCCCCTGGACAGGGGAGACGGCTGAAGCTTTCTTT
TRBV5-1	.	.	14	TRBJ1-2	CASSLGDTNYGYTF	TGCGCCAGCAGCTTGGGGGACACTAACTATGGCTACACCTTC
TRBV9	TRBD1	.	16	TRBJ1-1	CASSVATGGLGTEAFF	TGTGCCAGCAGCGTGGCCACAGGGGGCCTAGGCACTGAAGCTTTCTTT
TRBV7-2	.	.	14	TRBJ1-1	CASSLQGQVTEAFF	TGTGCCAGCAGCTTACAGGGTCAAGTCACTGAAGCTTTCTTT